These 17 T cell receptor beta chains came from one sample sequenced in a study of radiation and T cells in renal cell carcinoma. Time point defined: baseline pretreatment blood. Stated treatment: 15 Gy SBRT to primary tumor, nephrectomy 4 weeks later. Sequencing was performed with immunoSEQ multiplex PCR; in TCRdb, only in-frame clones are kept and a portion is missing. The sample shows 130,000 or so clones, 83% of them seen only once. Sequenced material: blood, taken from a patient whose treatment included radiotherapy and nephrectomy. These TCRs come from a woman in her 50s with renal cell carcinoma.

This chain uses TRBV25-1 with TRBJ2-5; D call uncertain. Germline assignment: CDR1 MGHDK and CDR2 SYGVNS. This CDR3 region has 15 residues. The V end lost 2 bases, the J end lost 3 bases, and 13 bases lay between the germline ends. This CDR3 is CASSENGQVEETQYF. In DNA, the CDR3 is TGTGCCAGCAGTGAAAACGGGCAGGTTGAAGAGACCCAGTACTTC.

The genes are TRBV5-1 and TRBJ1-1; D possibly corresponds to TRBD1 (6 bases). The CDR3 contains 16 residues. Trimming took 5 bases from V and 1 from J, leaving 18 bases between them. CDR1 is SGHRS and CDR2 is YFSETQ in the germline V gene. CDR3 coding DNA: TGCGCCAGCAGACGGGGTGCGACAGGACAGAACACTGAAGCTTTCTTT. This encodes CASRRGATGQNTEAFF.

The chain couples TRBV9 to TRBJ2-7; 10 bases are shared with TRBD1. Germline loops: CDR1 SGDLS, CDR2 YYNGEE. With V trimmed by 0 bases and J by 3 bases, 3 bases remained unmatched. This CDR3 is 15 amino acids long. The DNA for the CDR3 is TGTGCCAGCAGCGTAGGTGGACAGGGGGGCTACGAGCAGTACTTC. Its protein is CASSVGGQGGYEQYF.

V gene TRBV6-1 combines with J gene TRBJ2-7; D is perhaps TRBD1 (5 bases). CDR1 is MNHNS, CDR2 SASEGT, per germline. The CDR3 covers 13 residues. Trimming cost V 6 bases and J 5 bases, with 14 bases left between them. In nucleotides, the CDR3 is TGTGCCAGCAGGGTACCCTCAGGGCACGAGCAGTACTTC. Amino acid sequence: CASRVPSGHEQYF.

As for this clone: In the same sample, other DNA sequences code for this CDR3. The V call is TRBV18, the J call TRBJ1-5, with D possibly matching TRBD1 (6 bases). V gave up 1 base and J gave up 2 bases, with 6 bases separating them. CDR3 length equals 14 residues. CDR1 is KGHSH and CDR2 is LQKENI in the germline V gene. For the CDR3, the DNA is TGTGCCAGCTCACCACGACAGGGCAATCAGCCCCAGCATTTT. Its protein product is CASSPRQGNQPQHF.

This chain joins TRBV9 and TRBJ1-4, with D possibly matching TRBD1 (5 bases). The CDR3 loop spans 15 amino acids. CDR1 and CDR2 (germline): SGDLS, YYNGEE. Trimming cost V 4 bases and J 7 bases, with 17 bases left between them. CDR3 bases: TGTGCCAGCAGCCTCCTGGACACGGAGGGTGAAAAACTGTTTTTT. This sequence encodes CASSLLDTEGEKLFF.

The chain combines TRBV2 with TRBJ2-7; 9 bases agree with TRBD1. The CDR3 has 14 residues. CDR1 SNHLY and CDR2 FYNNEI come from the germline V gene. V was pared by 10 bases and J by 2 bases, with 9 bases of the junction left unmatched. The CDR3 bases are TGTGCCAACAGGGGGCAGGTCCTTGCCTACGAGCAGTACTTC. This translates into CANRGQVLAYEQYF.

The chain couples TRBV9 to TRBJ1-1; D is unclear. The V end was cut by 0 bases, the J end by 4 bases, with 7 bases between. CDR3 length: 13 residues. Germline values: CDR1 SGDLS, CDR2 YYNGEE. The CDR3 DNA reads TGTGCCAGCAGCGTAGGAATGATCACTGAAGCTTTCTTT. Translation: CASSVGMITEAFF.

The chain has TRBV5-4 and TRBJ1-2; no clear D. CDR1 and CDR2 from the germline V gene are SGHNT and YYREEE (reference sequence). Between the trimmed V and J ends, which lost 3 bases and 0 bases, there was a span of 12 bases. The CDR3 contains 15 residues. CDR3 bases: TGTGCCAGCAGCTCCCCGGCGGGATCTAACTATGGCTACACCTTC. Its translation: CASSSPAGSNYGYTF.

CDR3 residues: CASSPGQGANTGELFF. In DNA, the CDR3 is TGTGCCAGCAGCCCCGGACAGGGGGCCAACACCGGGGAGCTGTTTTTT. The chain carries TRBV9 and TRBJ2-2, with TRBD1 matching over 11 bases. The junction had 4 bases not matched to a gene; V was cut back by 4 bases and J by 2 bases. This CDR3 comprises 16 residues. The germline V gene has CDR1 SGDLS and CDR2 YYNGEE.

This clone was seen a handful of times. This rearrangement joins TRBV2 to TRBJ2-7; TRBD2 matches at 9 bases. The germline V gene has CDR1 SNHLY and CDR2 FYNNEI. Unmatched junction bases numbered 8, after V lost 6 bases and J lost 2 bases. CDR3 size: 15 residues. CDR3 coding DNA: TGTGCCAGCAGCCTCGGAGTAGCGGGAGCCTACGAGCAGTACTTC. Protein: CASSLGVAGAYEQYF.

In DNA form, the CDR3 reads TGTGCCAGCAGTTTAAGTCAGTCATACGAGCAGTACTTC. Translating it yields CASSLSQSYEQYF. The chain joins TRBV27 to TRBJ2-7; no firm D call. The CDR3 loop spans 13 amino acids. CDR1 is MNHEY, CDR2 SMNVEV, per germline (reference sequence). The V gene lost 2 bases and the J gene lost 4 bases, with 9 bases spanning the gap.

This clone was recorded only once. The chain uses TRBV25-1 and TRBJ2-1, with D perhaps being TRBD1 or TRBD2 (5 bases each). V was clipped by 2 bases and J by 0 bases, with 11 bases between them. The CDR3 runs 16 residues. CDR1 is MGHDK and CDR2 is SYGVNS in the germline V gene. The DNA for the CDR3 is TGTGCCAGCAGTGAAGGGGGTTCTAGCTCCTACAATGAGCAGTTCTTC. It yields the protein CASSEGGSSSYNEQFF.

The CDR3 loop reads CASPRGRQEKLFF. DNA of the CDR3: TGTGCCAGCCCAAGGGGGAGGCAAGAAAAACTGTTTTTT. The chain recombines TRBV28 with TRBJ1-4; a weak D match, TRBD1 (6 bases). V shed 8 bases and J shed 8 bases, with 15 bases lying between them. Germline V gene data show CDR1 as MDHEN and CDR2 as SYDVKM. The CDR3 has 13 amino acids. The variable domain in full, with the rest retrieved from reference TRBV28 and TRBJ1-4, is DVKVTQSSRYLVKRTGEKVFLECVQDMDHENMFWYRQDPGLGLRLIYFSYDVKMKEKGDIPEGYSVSREKKERFSLILESASTNQTSMYLCASPRGRQEKLFFGSGTQLSVL.

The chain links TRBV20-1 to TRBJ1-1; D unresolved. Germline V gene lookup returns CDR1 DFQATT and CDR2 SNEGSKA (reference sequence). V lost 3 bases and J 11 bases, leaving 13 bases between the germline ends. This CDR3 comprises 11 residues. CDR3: CSASPSGGAFF. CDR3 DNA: TGCAGTGCTAGCCCGTCTGGTGGGGCTTTCTTT.

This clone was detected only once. DNA for the CDR3: TGTGCCAGCAGTTCAAGGGGGCAGGGAAACACCATATATTTT. It encodes CASSSRGQGNTIYF. The chain links TRBV6-6 to TRBJ1-3; 7 bases align to TRBD1. The CDR3 consists of 14 residues. Germline V gives CDR1 MNHNY, CDR2 SVGAGI (reference sequence). With V trimmed by 4 bases and J by 4 bases, 4 bases remained unmatched.

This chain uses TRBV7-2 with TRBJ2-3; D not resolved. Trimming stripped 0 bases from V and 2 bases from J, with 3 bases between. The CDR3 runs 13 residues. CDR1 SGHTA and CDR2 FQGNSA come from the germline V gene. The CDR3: CASSLADTDTQYF. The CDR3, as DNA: TGTGCCAGCAGCTTAGCCGACACAGATACGCAGTATTTT.